A selection of T cell receptor beta chains follows, all from one sample in a study of blood T cell repertoires in COVID-19. Generated by immunoSEQ multiplex PCR, the TCRdb table keeps only in-frame clones and is missing some. The table shows about 260,000 clones, with about 91% occurring only once. Sequenced: peripheral blood. These receptors originate from a person aged 18 to 29 with COVID-19, enrolled during active disease. Each CDR3 is given with its conserved first and last residue. A D gene is named only where the DNA matches it firmly. For some rows the clone size is stated as once, few or many, or as a class when expanded; others skip it.

TRBJ1-1	once	TRBV2	TRBD1	CASRDRLNTEAFF	TGTGCCAGCAGGGACAGGCTAAACACTGAAGCTTTCTTT
TRBJ2-1	once	TRBV27	TRBD2	CASSSSSGRFHNEQFF	TGTGCCAGCAGTTCCTCTAGCGGGAGATTCCACAATGAGCAGTTCTTC
TRBJ2-3	-	TRBV29-1	TRBD2	CSVEDGRTSGNPDTQYF	TGCAGCGTTGAAGATGGGAGGACTAGCGGGAACCCAGATACGCAGTATTTT
TRBJ1-2	-	TRBV24-1	-	CATSELGYGYTF	TGTGCCACCAGTGAGCTAGGCTATGGCTACACCTTC
TRBJ2-1	-	TRBV7-2	-	CASSITAYSYNEQFF	TGTGCCAGCAGCATAACAGCTTACAGCTACAATGAGCAGTTCTTC
TRBJ2-7	-	TRBV6-4	TRBD2	CASSGPSGSYEQYF	TGTGCCAGCAGTGGCCCTAGCGGGAGCTACGAGCAGTACTTC
TRBJ2-7	-	TRBV6-6	TRBD1	CASSYSTGSWEQYF	TGTGCCAGCAGTTACTCGACAGGGTCTTGGGAGCAGTACTTC
TRBJ1-2	-	TRBV6-5	TRBD1	CASSPGTGTFGYTF	TGTGCCAGCAGCCCCGGGACAGGGACGTTTGGCTACACCTTC
TRBJ1-1	-	TRBV12-3/TRBV12-4	-	CASSPAGVGAFF	TGTGCCAGCAGCCCGGCGGGGGTAGGGGCTTTCTTT
TRBJ2-5	-	TRBV29-1	-	CSAQVSSETQYF	TGCAGCGCCCAGGTCTCCTCGGAGACCCAGTACTTC
TRBJ2-1	-	TRBV5-1	-	CASSLEGGYNEQFF	TGCGCCAGCAGCTTGGAAGGGGGCTACAATGAGCAGTTCTTC
TRBJ1-1	-	TRBV28	-	CATRRGLNTEAFF	TGTGCCACCCGTAGGGGGTTGAACACTGAAGCTTTCTTT
TRBJ2-3	-	TRBV7-2	-	CASSLFRENTQYF	TGTGCCAGCAGCTTATTTCGGGAAAATACGCAGTATTTT
TRBJ1-6	-	TRBV28	TRBD1	CASSERDRGSRSPLHF	TGTGCCAGCAGTGAAAGGGACAGGGGGTCCCGTTCACCCCTCCACTTT
TRBJ2-1	-	TRBV6-5	-	CASIDTGEQFF	TGTGCCAGCATCGACACCGGTGAGCAGTTCTTC
TRBJ1-1	-	TRBV27	-	CASGINSQNTEAFF	TGTGCCAGCGGAATCAACAGTCAGAACACTGAAGCTTTCTTT
TRBJ2-7	-	TRBV11-2	-	CASSSDTSYEQYF	TGTGCCAGCAGCTCGGACACTTCCTACGAGCAGTACTTC
TRBJ2-7	-	TRBV10-2	-	CASRLAYEQYF	TGCGCCAGCAGACTAGCTTACGAGCAGTACTTC
TRBJ2-1	-	TRBV6-4	TRBD2	CASRPLAGYNEQFF	TGTGCCAGCAGGCCCCTAGCGGGCTACAATGAGCAGTTCTTC
TRBJ2-5	-	TRBV6-5	-	CASRGADAETQYF	TGTGCCAGCAGAGGGGCAGACGCAGAGACCCAGTACTTC
TRBJ2-5	-	TRBV14	TRBD2	CASSRGTSWETQYF	TGTGCCAGCAGCCGTGGGACTAGCTGGGAGACCCAGTACTTC
TRBJ1-3	-	TRBV19	TRBD1	CASSIRGGDRVAGNTIYF	TGTGCCAGTAGTATCCGGGGTGGCGACAGGGTGGCCGGAAACACCATATATTTT